This record concerns one T cell receptor (beta chain) sequence. The data belong to a study of control samples from healthy donors and cancer patients. V lost 3 bases to trimming and J lost 3 bases, with 11 bases between them. Per germline, CDR1 GTSNPN and CDR2 SVGIG (reference sequence). CDR3 length: 14 amino acids. Using immunoSEQ multiplex PCR, the repertoire was profiled, and TCRdb retains in-frame clones only, with some absent. In the table there are 50,000 to 55,000 clones, around 95% of which are singletons. The sequence was obtained from a man aged 30 to 45 in good health. V and J are TRBV30 and TRBJ1-4; D gene unclear. Material: blood. CDR3 in amino acids: CAWRRGFANEKLFF. The CDR3 coding sequence is TGTGCCTGGAGAAGAGGTTTTGCTAATGAAAAACTGTTTTTT. The full variable domain, completed using reference TRBV30 and TRBJ1-4, is SQTIHQWPATLVQPVGSPLSLECTVEGTSNPNLYWYRQAAGRGLQLLFYSVGIGQISSEVPQNLSASRPQDRQFILSSKKLLLSDSGFYLCAWRRGFANEKLFFGSGTQLSVL.